Included here is one TCR beta chain sequence, with context. Its antigen is unknown. Clones were read by immunoSEQ multiplex PCR, and TCRdb kept only the in-frame ones, dropping some. Here the sample spans around 2.5 million clones, 80% to 95% being singletons. The V segment lost 4 bases and the J segment 4 bases; nucleotides outside the gene matches: 17. In germline, CDR1 is SGHAT, CDR2 FQNNGV. CDR3 size: 19 residues. The split of CD4+ cells yielded CD45RA+ naive and CD45RA-negative memory subsets. The source of the sample is a study of shared clonotypes between healthy human individuals. About the study: Per donor, three plates held CD4 naive cells, three held CD4 memory, two held CD8 naive and one held CD8 memory.

Findings of the study overall: Clonotypes which were not shared had lower generation probabilities than clonotypes that all four donors shared.

This TCR was sampled from a man aged 18 to 35 in good health. Some clones in this sample may be carry-over from other donors' samples. The genes are TRBV11-2 and TRBJ2-7, with TRBD1 matching over 12 bases. The specimen was naive CD4+ T cells from PBMCs. Subset: CD45RA+ positively selected. CDR3 sequence reads: CASSSTPGTGGRFRYEQYF. In nucleotides, the CDR3 is TGTGCCAGCAGCTCAACCCCCGGGACAGGGGGCAGGTTTAGGTACGAGCAGTACTTC.